Listed below are T cell receptor beta chains from one sample, sequenced in a study of blood T cell repertoires in COVID-19. Here immunoSEQ multiplex PCR was the method, and the copy in TCRdb shows in-frame clones only, minus some. The data hold roughly 390,000 clones, with around 87% observed a single time. Sequenced sample: peripheral blood. Receptors were obtained from a woman in her 30s with COVID-19, enrolled during active disease. CDR3s include the opening cysteine and the closing phenylalanine or tryptophan. The order of the fields is clone size, CDR3 length, J gene, V gene, D gene, CDR3 DNA, CDR3 protein. The D gene is left open where the match is weak. Size is stated for part of the rows, as once, few or many counts, or as a class when the clone is expanded.

>NA|16|TRBJ1-1|TRBV3-1/TRBV3-2|TRBD1
TGTGCCAGCAGCAACCGGGACAGTGCCCCGGACACTGAAGCTTTCTTT
CASSNRDSAPDTEAFF
>NA|15|TRBJ1-6|TRBV28|NA
TGTGCCAGCAGTTTAGTCGGCAGGCGGGGATCACCCCTCCACTTT
CASSLVGRRGSPLHF
>NA|14|TRBJ2-3|TRBV5-4|NA
TGTGCCAGCAGCCCCCGGGGAGACACAGATACGCAGTATTTT
CASSPRGDTDTQYF
>once|14|TRBJ2-1|TRBV6-5|TRBD2
TGTGCCAGCAGTTCTCGTAATAGCGGGAATGAGCAGTTCTTC
CASSSRNSGNEQFF
>NA|15|TRBJ1-1|TRBV4-2|NA
TGTGCCAGCAGCCAATCCGGTTTCCCGAACACTGAAGCTTTCTTT
CASSQSGFPNTEAFF
>NA|11|TRBJ2-7|TRBV20-1|NA
TGCAGTGCCAGGGGGGCCTACGAGCAGTACTTC
CSARGAYEQYF
>NA|13|TRBJ2-7|TRBV7-8|NA
TGTGCCAGCAGCTTTGCTAGCTCCTACGAGCAGTACTTC
CASSFASSYEQYF
>NA|15|TRBJ1-5|TRBV28|TRBD1
TGTGCCAGCAGTTCGACAGGGGGCAACAATCAGCCCCAGCATTTT
CASSSTGGNNQPQHF
>NA|12|TRBJ2-1|TRBV6-5|TRBD2
TGTGCCAGCAGTTACTCTGCGGGGGGGCAGTTCTTC
CASSYSAGGQFF
>NA|14|TRBJ2-7|TRBV6-6|TRBD1
TGTGCCAGCAGTTACGGACAGGGGGGGTACGAGCAGTACTTC
CASSYGQGGYEQYF
>NA|17|TRBJ2-3|TRBV5-4|NA
TGTGCCAGCAGCTTGGATGGGGGCGGGAGCGCCACAGATACGCAGTATTTT
CASSLDGGGSATDTQYF
>NA|13|TRBJ2-1|TRBV28|NA
TGTGCCACTTCGGGTGTTCCCCACAATGAGCAGTTCTTC
CATSGVPHNEQFF
>NA|15|TRBJ1-1|TRBV7-2|TRBD1
TGTGCCAGCAGCTTAGCTGGGACAGGGAACACTGAAGCTTTCTTT
CASSLAGTGNTEAFF
>NA|15|TRBJ1-2|TRBV30|TRBD1
TGTGCCTGGGGGCAACAGGGGGCGCATTGGAATGGCTACACCTTC
CAWGQQGAHWNGYTF
>NA|15|TRBJ2-7|TRBV5-4|NA
TGTGCCAGCAGCTTGGATAGCGGAGGGGGCAACGAGCAGTACTTC
CASSLDSGGGNEQYF
>NA|15|TRBJ1-1|TRBV5-1|NA
TGCGCCAGCAGCTTGGGGTCGGGACAGAACACTGAAGCTTTCTTT
CASSLGSGQNTEAFF
>few|13|TRBJ2-7|TRBV10-3|TRBD1
TGTGCCACCTTCAGACAGGGGGGGAACGAGCAGTACTTC
CATFRQGGNEQYF
>NA|14|TRBJ1-5|TRBV6-1|NA
TGTGCCAGCAGTGAAGCGGCCAGGAGGCAGCCCCAGCATTTT
CASSEAARRQPQHF
>NA|15|TRBJ2-7|TRBV13|TRBD1
TGTGCCAGCAGCTCCCGGGACAGGGCGTTGGGAGAGCAGTACTTC
CASSSRDRALGEQYF
>NA|18|TRBJ2-1|TRBV7-8|NA
TGTGCCAGCAACCTGTACCTTTCCGGGAGAGACAAATCAAATAAGCAGTTCTTC
CASNLYLSGRDKSNKQFF
>NA|13|TRBJ2-7|TRBV27|NA
TGTGCCAGCTGCCAACGGGGGTCTTACGAGCAGTACTTC
CASCQRGSYEQYF
>few|14|TRBJ2-6|TRBV5-1|NA
TGCGCCAGCGCGAGCCCCTCTGGGGCCAACGTCCTGACTTTC
CASASPSGANVLTF
>NA|13|TRBJ2-2|TRBV30|NA
TGTGCCTGGAGTGTAGGAGGCACCGGGGAGCTGTTTTTT
CAWSVGGTGELFF
>NA|19|TRBJ2-4|TRBV3-1/TRBV3-2|TRBD2
TGTGCCAGCAGCCAAAGTCCGGGACTAGCCCTCCTTGACAAAAACATTCAGTACTTC
CASSQSPGLALLDKNIQYF
>once|16|TRBJ1-1|TRBV4-2|NA
TGTGCCAGCAGCCCACATCAGGGGACGGTGGACACTGAAGCTTTCTTT
CASSPHQGTVDTEAFF
>NA|16|TRBJ2-1|TRBV28|TRBD2
TGTGCCAGCACAGGGGCCTTTAGCGGGAGTGGCAATGAGCAGTTCTTC
CASTGAFSGSGNEQFF
>NA|13|TRBJ1-2|TRBV30|NA
TGTGCCTGGAGTGCATCCAGTAACTATGGCTACACCTTC
CAWSASSNYGYTF
>NA|14|TRBJ2-7|TRBV10-1|TRBD2
TGCGCCAGCAGTGAGGCTAGCGGGGCCTTCGAGCAGTACTTC
CASSEASGAFEQYF
>NA|16|TRBJ2-1|TRBV27|TRBD2
TGTGCCAGCAGTCCCACATCGAGCGGGGGCATAAATGAGCAGTTCTTC
CASSPTSSGGINEQFF
>NA|15|TRBJ2-7|TRBV4-1|TRBD1
TGCGCCAGCAGCCGTACCCAACAGGGGGCCTACGAGCAGTACTTC
CASSRTQQGAYEQYF
>once|14|TRBJ2-7|TRBV5-5|TRBD2
TGTGCCAGCTGGATGAATGCTCCTAGCGGCGAGCAGTACTTC
CASWMNAPSGEQYF
>NA|12|TRBJ1-1|TRBV24-1|NA
TGTGCCACTACCGAGGGACTACGTGAAGCTTTCTTT
CATTEGLREAFF
>NA|15|TRBJ2-3|TRBV11-2|NA
TGTGCCAGCAGTCTTGGGGACACACCCGCGGATACGCAGTATTTT
CASSLGDTPADTQYF
>few|14|TRBJ2-1|TRBV27|TRBD1
TGTGCCAGCAGTTTATCTCCCCAGGGGGCGAGGCAGTTCTTC
CASSLSPQGARQFF
>NA|16|TRBJ2-7|TRBV7-2|TRBD1
TGTGCCAGCAGCTTAGCCGGGACAGGCCGCTCCTACGAGCAGTACTTC
CASSLAGTGRSYEQYF
>NA|13|TRBJ2-7|TRBV19|NA
TGTGCCAGTAGTTCACAGTATGCGGGCGAGCAGTACTTC
CASSSQYAGEQYF
>NA|15|TRBJ2-7|TRBV6-2/TRBV6-3|NA
TGTGCCAGCACCCCGGTCGGGGTCGGAGCCTACGAGCAGTACTTC
CASTPVGVGAYEQYF
>NA|15|TRBJ1-2|TRBV24-1|NA
TGTGCCACCAGTGATGGCGGTCGAGCTAACTATGGCTACACCTTC
CATSDGGRANYGYTF
>NA|14|TRBJ2-7|TRBV2|NA
TGTGCCAGCAGACGGGAGTCTTTAGCCTACGAGCAGTACTTC
CASRRESLAYEQYF
>NA|16|TRBJ2-3|TRBV24-1|TRBD1
TGTGCCACCAGTGACTCGGACAGGGGTAGTACAGATACGCAGTATTTT
CATSDSDRGSTDTQYF
>NA|12|TRBJ2-7|TRBV6-2/TRBV6-3|TRBD2
TGTGCCAGCAGTTACTCTTATGGACTAGCGCTTTTC
CASSYSYGLALF
>NA|16|TRBJ2-3|TRBV10-3|NA
TGTGCCATCAGTGCCAGGGGCCCCACTAGCACAGATACGCAGTATTTT
CAISARGPTSTDTQYF
>NA|16|TRBJ1-6|TRBV28|TRBD1
TGTGCCAGCAGTCGCACTGGGGGACAGGGGAGTTCACCCCTCCACTTT
CASSRTGGQGSSPLHF
>few|13|TRBJ1-2|TRBV6-5|NA
TGTGCCAGCAGTCTGGACAACCAACGTGGCTACACCTTC
CASSLDNQRGYTF